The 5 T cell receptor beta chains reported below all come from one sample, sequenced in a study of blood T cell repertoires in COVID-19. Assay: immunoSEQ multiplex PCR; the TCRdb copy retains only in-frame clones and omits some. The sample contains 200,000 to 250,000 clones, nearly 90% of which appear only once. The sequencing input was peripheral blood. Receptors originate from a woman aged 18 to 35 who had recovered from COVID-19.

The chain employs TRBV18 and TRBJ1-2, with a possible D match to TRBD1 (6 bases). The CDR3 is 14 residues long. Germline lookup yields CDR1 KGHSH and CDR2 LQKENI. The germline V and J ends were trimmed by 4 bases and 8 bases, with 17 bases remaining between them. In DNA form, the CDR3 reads TGTGCCAGCTCACTTGGGGGCGCAGGAGAGGGCTACACCTTC. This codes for CASSLGGAGEGYTF. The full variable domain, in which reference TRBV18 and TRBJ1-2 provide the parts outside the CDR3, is NAGVMQNPRHLVRRRGQEARLRCSPMKGHSHVYWYRQLPEEGLKFMVYLQKENIIDESGMPKERFSAEFPKEGPSILRIQQVVRGDSAAYFCASSLGGAGEGYTFGSGTRLTVV.

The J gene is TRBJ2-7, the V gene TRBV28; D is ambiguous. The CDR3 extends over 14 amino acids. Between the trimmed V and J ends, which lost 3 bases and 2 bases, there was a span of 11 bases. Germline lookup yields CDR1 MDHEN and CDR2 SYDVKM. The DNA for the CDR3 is TGTGCCAGCAGTTTCGGCGGAACAACCTACGAGCAGTACTTC. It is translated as CASSFGGTTYEQYF.

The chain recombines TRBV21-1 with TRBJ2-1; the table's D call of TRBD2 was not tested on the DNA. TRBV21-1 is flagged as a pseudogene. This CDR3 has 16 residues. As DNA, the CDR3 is TGTGCCAGCAGCCTCGAAAGCGGAAGCTCCTACAATGAGCAGTTCTTC. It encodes CASSLESGSSYNEQFF.

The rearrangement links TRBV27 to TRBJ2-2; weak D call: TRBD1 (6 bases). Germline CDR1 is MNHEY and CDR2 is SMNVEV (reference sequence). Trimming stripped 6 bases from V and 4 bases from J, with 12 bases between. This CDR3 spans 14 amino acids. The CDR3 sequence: CASSPRGFTGELFF. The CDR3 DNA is TGTGCCAGCAGCCCGAGGGGGTTCACCGGGGAGCTGTTTTTT.

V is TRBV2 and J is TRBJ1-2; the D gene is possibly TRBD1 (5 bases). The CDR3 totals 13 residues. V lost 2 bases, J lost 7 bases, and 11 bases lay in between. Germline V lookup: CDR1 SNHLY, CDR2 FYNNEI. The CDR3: CASSESGTGGYTF. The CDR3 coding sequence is TGTGCCAGCAGTGAATCAGGGACTGGTGGCTACACCTTC.